This T cell receptor (beta chain) stems from a study of T cells expressing NK-cell markers. Study background: From sorted CD3+CD56+NKG2C+, CD3+CD56+NKG2C- and CD3+CD56-NKG2C+ T cells came the TCR beta repertoires. Seven of the eight sequenced donors were HCMV-seropositive; one was seronegative.

In regard to this clonotype: Its antigen is unknown.

This CDR3 has 14 residues. Germline V gene data show CDR1 as MNHEY and CDR2 as SMNVEV (reference sequence). TCRdb reprocessed the 5' RACE reads, keeping one entry per CDR3 protein, no DNA. The specimen's table records roughly 450,000 distinct CDR3 sequences. Study-level results: Among CD8+ T cells from about six donors, dominant NKG2C+ clonotypes accounted for about 1.0-7.0%. Questions lingered over whether expanded NKG2C+ T cell clones were HCMV-specific.

Sequencing was carried out using blood T cells: a sorted CD56 or NKG2C T cell subset, CD4+ or CD8+ T cells, or bulk PBMC T cells (not recorded which). This receptor was taken from a woman between 50 and 59 years old in good health. The J gene is TRBJ2-3, the V gene TRBV27; the TRBD2 assignment by TCRdb is unverifiable without DNA. The CDR3 loop is CASRRAGERDTQYF.